This T cell receptor beta chain originates from a study of T-cell memory formation after mild COVID-19. As for the study in general: Clusters were largely donor specific.

Barcoded TCR alpha and TCR beta cDNA libraries with UMIs came from 5'RACE using constant-segment primers. MiXCR, applied by TCRdb to the 5' RACE reads, yields one record per CDR3 protein. The table includes 150,000 to 200,000 distinct CDR3 sequences, roughly 17% detected once. This clonotype was detected only a few times. The antigen remains undetermined. Study-wide findings and caveats: Pre-infection memory harbored some responding clones, suggesting cross-reactive memory joined. Clonal second-wave expansions that peaked on day 37 had unconfirmed SARS-CoV-2 specificity.

Sequencing input: PBMCs or a T cell subset sorted from them (not recorded which). The TCR sequence derives from an adult woman who had mild COVID-19 (a few samples of this study predate the infection). Cell type and time point are not known.

The CDR3 nucleotides are TGTGCCAGCAGCTTAAATATGTGGGTCGAATACGAGCAGTACTTC. Translated, it gives CASSLNMWVEYEQYF. The chain couples TRBV7-9 to TRBJ2-7, with D unresolved. The CDR3 loop spans 15 amino acids. The germline V and J ends were trimmed by 2 bases and 4 bases, with 15 bases remaining between them. Germline CDR1 is SEHNR and CDR2 is FQNEAQ (reference sequence).